A single sample is the source of the 20 T cell receptor beta chains below, sequenced in a study of blood T cell repertoires in COVID-19. The table came from immunoSEQ multiplex PCR; TCRdb's copy has only in-frame clones and leaves some out. This sample has about 280,000 clones, with about 85% found just once. Sample: peripheral blood. These receptors came from a human donor in a cohort sampled during active COVID-19.

This chain uses TRBV7-3 with TRBJ2-3, with a weak D call TRBD2 (5 bases). Trimming pared 2 bases from V and 0 bases from J, leaving 6 bases between. The CDR3 is 14 amino acids. CDR1 is SGHTA and CDR2 is FQGTGA in the germline V gene. CDR3 bases: TGTGCCAGCAGCTTAGAGCGGAGCACAGATACGCAGTATTTT. Translated: CASSLERSTDTQYF.

The chain recombines TRBV19 with TRBJ2-1, with a weak D call TRBD2 (6 bases). The germline V gene encodes CDR1 LNHDA and CDR2 SQIVND (reference sequence). V gave up 7 bases and J gave up 2 bases, with 24 bases separating them. This CDR3 has 18 amino acids. The CDR3 nucleotides are TGTGCCAGTAAGGGCAACTCTGTGGGGGGAGGCACCTACAATGAGCAGTTCTTC. Translating gives CASKGNSVGGGTYNEQFF.

The chain combines TRBV5-1 with TRBJ2-5; 10 bases map to TRBD2. Trimming took 4 bases from V and 4 from J; bases not matched to a gene: 7. The CDR3 has 15 amino acids. Germline values: CDR1 SGHRS, CDR2 YFSETQ. The CDR3 spells CASSPAGGGRETQYF. CDR3 DNA: TGCGCCAGCAGCCCAGCGGGAGGGGGTCGAGAGACCCAGTACTTC.

This chain links TRBV18 with TRBJ2-2; 10 bases fit TRBD2. V lost 3 bases and J lost 4; bases outside the gene matches: 8. Germline V CDR1 and CDR2: KGHSH, LQKENI. The CDR3 consists of 17 residues. The DNA for the CDR3 is TGTGCCAGCTCACCGGTCGGCGGGACTAGCGTCACCGGGGAGCTGTTTTTT. Residues: CASSPVGGTSVTGELFF.

This chain uses TRBV7-9 with TRBJ2-3, with D unclear. The CDR3 is 14 amino acids. Trimming stripped 0 bases from V and 6 bases from J, with 10 bases between. Germline V gene lookup returns CDR1 SEHNR and CDR2 FQNEAQ (reference sequence). In DNA form, the CDR3 reads TGTGCCAGCAGCTTAGCGGGCCGGTCCGATACGCAGTATTTT. Its translation is CASSLAGRSDTQYF.

The chain employs TRBV28 and TRBJ2-1, with 11 positions matching TRBD2. Germline V CDR1 and CDR2: MDHEN, SYDVKM. V lost 2 bases to trimming and J lost 7 bases; unmatched junction nucleotides: 4. The CDR3 is 15 residues long. Here the CDR3 DNA reads TGTGCCAGCAGTTTAAGTAGCGGGAGGGCAAATGAGCAGTTCTTC. This sequence encodes CASSLSSGRANEQFF.

The gene calls are TRBV19 and TRBJ2-6; D gene uncertain. Deletions cut 6 bases from V and 4 bases from J, with 7 bases between. CDR1 and CDR2 (germline): LNHDA, SQIVND (reference sequence). This CDR3 is built from 13 residues. The CDR3 bases are TGTGCCAGTAGCGGTCCGGGGGCCAACGTCCTGACTTTC. Amino acids: CASSGPGANVLTF. Full variable domain (remainder filled in from reference TRBV19 and TRBJ2-6): DGGITQSPKYLFRKEGQNVTLSCEQNLNHDAMYWYRQDPGQGLRLIYYSQIVNDFQKGDIAEGYSVSREKKESFPLTVTSAQKNPTAFYLCASSGPGANVLTFGAGSRLTVL.

The rearrangement joins TRBV3-1 (or the pseudogene TRBV3-2) to TRBJ2-6, with D possibly matching TRBD1 (5 bases). V lost 3 bases and J lost 0, with 6 bases in between. This CDR3 contains 15 residues. The germline V gene has CDR1 LGHDT and CDR2 YNNKEL (reference sequence). CDR3 sequence reads: CASSQTDSGANVLTF. The CDR3 DNA follows: TGTGCCAGCAGCCAGACAGACTCTGGGGCCAACGTCCTGACTTTC.

The V gene is TRBV28, the J gene TRBJ2-1, with 7 bases matching TRBD1. CDR1 and CDR2 from the germline V gene are MDHEN and SYDVKM. V was pared by 5 bases and J by 7 bases, with 14 bases of the junction left unmatched. This CDR3 is 16 amino acids long. The CDR3 loop is CASSLFADRKANEQFF. The CDR3 region has the DNA TGTGCCAGCAGTCTTTTCGCGGACAGGAAGGCTAATGAGCAGTTCTTC.

The chain links TRBV6-5 to TRBJ1-2; weak D call: TRBD1 (5 bases). V lost 6 bases, J lost 1 base, and 15 bases lay in between. The CDR3 loop spans 15 amino acids. The germline V gene encodes CDR1 MNHEY and CDR2 SVGAGI. CDR3 protein: CASRRGGTVNYGYTF. CDR3 nucleotide sequence: TGTGCCAGCAGGAGGGGCGGGACCGTTAACTATGGCTACACCTTC.

J is TRBJ1-1 and V is TRBV5-6; perhaps TRBD1 as D (6 bases). The CDR3 totals 15 residues. The V gene's germline CDR1 is SGHDT and CDR2 YYEEEE. The ends were cut back, 4 bases at V and 1 base at J, with 14 bases in the middle. CDR3 sequence (DNA): TGTGCCAGCAGCAAACGGGGGGCAAAGAACACTGAAGCTTTCTTT. It codes for CASSKRGAKNTEAFF.

V and J are TRBV14 and TRBJ2-1; 9 nucleotides line up with TRBD2. The junction had 7 bases not matched to a gene; V was cut back by 1 base and J by 9 bases. The CDR3 is made up of 15 amino acids. CDR1 SGHDN and CDR2 FVKESK come from the germline V gene. CDR3 loop: CASSQVLAGLGEQFF. CDR3 in DNA: TGTGCCAGCAGCCAAGTTCTAGCGGGATTAGGTGAGCAGTTCTTC.

V and J are TRBV25-1 and TRBJ2-1; TRBD2 agrees at 8 bases. Germline V CDR1 and CDR2: MGHDK, SYGVNS. CDR3 length equals 11 residues. V was pared by 8 bases and J by 14 bases, with 8 bases of the junction left unmatched. The CDR3 DNA sequence: TGTGCCAGCTTAGCGGGACTTAAGGAGTTCTTC. Encoded protein: CASLAGLKEFF. Full variable domain (rest looked up from reference TRBV25-1 and TRBJ2-1): EADIYQTPRYLVIGTGKKITLECSQTMGHDKMYWYQQDPGMELHLIHYSYGVNSTEKGDLSSESTVSRIRTEHFPLTLESARPSHTSQYLCASLAGLKEFFGPGTRLTVL.

This clone was observed many times. This sequence joins TRBV11-3 and TRBJ2-7; D gene uncertain. V lost 1 base and J lost 5, with 9 bases in between. Germline CDR1 reads SGHNT; CDR2 reads YENEEA. The CDR3 extends over 13 amino acids. The CDR3 region is CASSLGATDEQYF. The DNA for the CDR3 is TGTGCCAGCAGCTTAGGGGCCACCGACGAGCAGTACTTC.

V gene TRBV6-6 combines with J gene TRBJ2-1; weak D call: TRBD2 (7 bases). CDR1 is MNHNY, CDR2 SVGAGI, per germline (reference sequence). This CDR3 has 16 amino acids. With 6 bases removed from V and 5 bases from J, the gap between germline ends came to 20 bases. The CDR3 is CASSSPTSRQDNEQFF. CDR3 DNA: TGTGCCAGCAGCTCCCCGACTAGCCGACAGGACAATGAGCAGTTCTTC.

The chain links TRBV5-1 to TRBJ2-1; 9 bases line up with TRBD2. The V segment lost 3 bases and the J segment 5 bases; nucleotides outside the gene matches: 9. The CDR3 covers 16 residues. In germline, CDR1 is SGHRS, CDR2 YFSETQ. In DNA form, the CDR3 reads TGCGCCAGCAGCTGGGGGCTAGCGGGAAGTAACAATGAGCAGTTCTTC. As protein: CASSWGLAGSNNEQFF.

V gene TRBV7-9 combines with J gene TRBJ2-7; D perhaps matches TRBD1 (6 bases). The CDR3 covers 13 residues. Trimming took 3 bases from V and 7 from J, leaving 13 bases between them. The germline V gene has CDR1 SEHNR and CDR2 FQNEAQ (reference sequence). This CDR3 is CASSFRGPWEQYF. The CDR3 DNA is TGTGCCAGCAGCTTCAGGGGTCCTTGGGAGCAGTACTTC.

J is TRBJ1-4 and V is TRBV18; 7 bases agree with TRBD1. This CDR3 spans 14 amino acids. Looked up from germline, CDR1 is KGHSH and CDR2 is LQKENI. J was trimmed by 6 bases and V by 2 bases; bases with no gene match: 3. The CDR3 nucleotides read TGTGCCAGCTCACCAGGGACAGAAGATGAAAAACTGTTTTTT. Protein sequence: CASSPGTEDEKLFF.

The chain has TRBV27 and TRBJ2-2; maybe TRBD2 (6 bases). The CDR3 sequence is 14 residues long. The germline CDR1 and CDR2 sequences are MNHEY and SMNVEV (reference sequence). The V gene lost 8 bases and the J gene lost 2 bases, with 12 bases spanning the gap. The DNA for the CDR3 is TGTGCCAGCGGTAGACTAGACAACACCGGGGAGCTGTTTTTT. As protein: CASGRLDNTGELFF.

In its sample, this clone was seen a few times. The chain uses TRBV3-1 (or the pseudogene TRBV3-2) and TRBJ2-1, with D perhaps TRBD1 (5 bases). Germline values: CDR1 LGHDT, CDR2 YNNKEL (reference sequence). The CDR3 spans 14 residues. The V end was cut by 1 base, the J end by 7 bases, with 11 bases between. CDR3 residues: CASSQGAGWNEQFF. The CDR3 DNA is TGTGCCAGCAGCCAAGGGGCAGGGTGGAATGAGCAGTTCTTC.